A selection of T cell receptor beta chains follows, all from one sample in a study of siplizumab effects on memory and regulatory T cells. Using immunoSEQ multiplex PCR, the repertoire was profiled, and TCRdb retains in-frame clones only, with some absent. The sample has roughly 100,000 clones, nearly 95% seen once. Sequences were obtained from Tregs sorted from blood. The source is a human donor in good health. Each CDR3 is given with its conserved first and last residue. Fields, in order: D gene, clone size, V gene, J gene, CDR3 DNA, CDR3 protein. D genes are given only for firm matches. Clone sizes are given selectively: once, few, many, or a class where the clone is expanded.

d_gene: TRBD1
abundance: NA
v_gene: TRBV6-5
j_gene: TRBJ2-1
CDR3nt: TGTGCCAGCAGTCAGGGACAGGCCTCCTACAATGAGCAGTTCTTC
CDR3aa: CASSQGQASYNEQFF

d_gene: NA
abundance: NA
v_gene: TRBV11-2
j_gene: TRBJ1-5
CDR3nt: TGTGCCAGCAGCGGGGACTGGATTCAGCCCCAGCATTTT
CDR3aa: CASSGDWIQPQHF

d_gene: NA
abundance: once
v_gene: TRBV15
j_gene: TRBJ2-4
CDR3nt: TGTGCCACCAGCACCGGGCTAGCTCTAGCCAAAAACATTCAGTACTTC
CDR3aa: CATSTGLALAKNIQYF

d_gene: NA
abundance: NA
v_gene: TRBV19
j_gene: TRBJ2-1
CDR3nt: TGTGCCAGTAGTATAGATCGGCAGGTTTCAAATGAGCAGTTCTTC
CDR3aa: CASSIDRQVSNEQFF

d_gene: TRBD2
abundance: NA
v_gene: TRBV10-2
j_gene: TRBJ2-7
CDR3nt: TGCGCCAGCAGTAGGCCTTCTAGCGGGAATATGTGGGAGCAGTACTTC
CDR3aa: CASSRPSSGNMWEQYF

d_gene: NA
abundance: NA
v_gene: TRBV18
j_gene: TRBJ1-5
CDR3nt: TGTGCCAGCTCACCAACGGGGCGACTCAATCAGCCCCAGCATTTT
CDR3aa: CASSPTGRLNQPQHF

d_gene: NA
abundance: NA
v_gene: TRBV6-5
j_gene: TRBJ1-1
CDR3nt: TGTGCCAGCATAGCCGGACCGGGTTCTTACACTGAAGCTTTCTTT
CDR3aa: CASIAGPGSYTEAFF

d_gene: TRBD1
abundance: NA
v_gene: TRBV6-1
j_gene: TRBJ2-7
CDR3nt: TGTGCCAGCAGTGTACGGACAGGGGGATACTACGAGCAGTACTTC
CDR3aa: CASSVRTGGYYEQYF

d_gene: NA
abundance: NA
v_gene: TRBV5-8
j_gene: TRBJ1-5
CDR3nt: TGTGCCAGCAGCTTGCTAGCAGGGGCAAATCAGCCCCAGCATTTT
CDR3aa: CASSLLAGANQPQHF

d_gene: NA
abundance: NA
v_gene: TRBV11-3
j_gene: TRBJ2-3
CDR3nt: TGTGCCAGCAGCTTAGGCACAGATACGCAGTATTTT
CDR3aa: CASSLGTDTQYF

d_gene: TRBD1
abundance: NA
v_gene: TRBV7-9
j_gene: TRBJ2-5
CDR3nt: TGTGCCAGCAGAGGTCCGGGACAGGGAGAGACCCAGTACTTC
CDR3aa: CASRGPGQGETQYF

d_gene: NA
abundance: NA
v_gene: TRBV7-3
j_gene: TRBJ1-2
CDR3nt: TGTGCCAGCAGTATGAGGGCTTTTAGTGGCTACACCTTC
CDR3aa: CASSMRAFSGYTF

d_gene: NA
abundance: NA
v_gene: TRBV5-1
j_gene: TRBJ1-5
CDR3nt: TGCGCCAGCAGCTTGGGGGCAGGGGAGAATCAGCCCCAGCATTTT
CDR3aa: CASSLGAGENQPQHF

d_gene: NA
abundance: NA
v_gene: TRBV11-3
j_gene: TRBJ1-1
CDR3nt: TGTGCCAGCAGCTTGGACAGAAACGGGGGAACTGAAGCTTTCTTT
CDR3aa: CASSLDRNGGTEAFF

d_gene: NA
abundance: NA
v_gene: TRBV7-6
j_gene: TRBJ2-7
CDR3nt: TGTGCCAGCAGCTTAGGCGGAGGGGGCGAGCAGTACTTC
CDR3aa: CASSLGGGGEQYF

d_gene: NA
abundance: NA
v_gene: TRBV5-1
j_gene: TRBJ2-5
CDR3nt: TGCGCCAGCAGCTTGGAGAAGGAGACCCAGTACTTC
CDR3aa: CASSLEKETQYF

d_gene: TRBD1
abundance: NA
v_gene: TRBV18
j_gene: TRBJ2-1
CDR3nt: TGTGCCAGCTCACCCTATCGACAGGGGGTGAATGAGCAGTTCTTC
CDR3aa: CASSPYRQGVNEQFF

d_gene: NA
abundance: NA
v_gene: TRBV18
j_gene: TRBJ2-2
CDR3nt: TGTGCCAGCTCACCAAGGGGGGCGAACACCGGGGAGCTGTTTTTT
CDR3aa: CASSPRGANTGELFF

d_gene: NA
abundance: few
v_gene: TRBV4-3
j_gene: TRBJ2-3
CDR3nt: TGCGCCAGCAGCCAGACAGACAGCGGTACGCAGTATTTT
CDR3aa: CASSQTDSGTQYF

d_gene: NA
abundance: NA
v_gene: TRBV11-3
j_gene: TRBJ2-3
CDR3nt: TGTGCCAGCAGCTTATTTGCCGGGACCACAGATACGCAGTATTTT
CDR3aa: CASSLFAGTTDTQYF

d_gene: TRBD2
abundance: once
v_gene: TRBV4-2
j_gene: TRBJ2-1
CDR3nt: TGTGCCAGCTCGGGTAGCGGGAGTCATGTGTACAATGAGCAGTTCTTC
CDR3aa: CASSGSGSHVYNEQFF

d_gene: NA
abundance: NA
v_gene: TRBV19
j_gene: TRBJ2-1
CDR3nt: TGTGCCAGTAGTATAGGAGGAAGCACAAATGAGCAGTTCTTC
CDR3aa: CASSIGGSTNEQFF

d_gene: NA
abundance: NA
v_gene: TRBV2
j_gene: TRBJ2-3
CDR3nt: TGTGCCAGCAGTTCCTGGCTTTCGGGGGCGGATACGCAGTATTTT
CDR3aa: CASSSWLSGADTQYF